This T cell receptor (beta chain) comes out of a study of coeliac disease. Study overall: Each coeliac patient was active, refractory type I, or diet-controlled.

Sequencing used immunoSEQ multiplex PCR; TCRdb keeps in-frame clones, though not all of them. The sample carries about 4,300 clones, less than 70% recorded once. General study findings and limits: Lamina propria and intraepithelial cell fractions may contain each other's cells.

For this clone: Its matching antigen is unknown.

CDR1 and CDR2 from the germline V gene are MNHNY and SVGAGI (reference sequence). V shed 4 bases and J 3 bases; nucleotides not matched to a gene: 8. The CDR3 runs 15 residues. The sample consisted of intraepithelial lymphocytes from the gut. The chain combines TRBV6-6 with TRBJ2-5; 7 nucleotides match TRBD2. The TCR sequence derives from a human donor with active celiac disease. The CDR3 protein is CASSSLTSYKETQYF. CDR3 nucleotides: TGTGCCAGCAGTTCCCTGACTAGCTACAAAGAGACCCAGTACTTC.